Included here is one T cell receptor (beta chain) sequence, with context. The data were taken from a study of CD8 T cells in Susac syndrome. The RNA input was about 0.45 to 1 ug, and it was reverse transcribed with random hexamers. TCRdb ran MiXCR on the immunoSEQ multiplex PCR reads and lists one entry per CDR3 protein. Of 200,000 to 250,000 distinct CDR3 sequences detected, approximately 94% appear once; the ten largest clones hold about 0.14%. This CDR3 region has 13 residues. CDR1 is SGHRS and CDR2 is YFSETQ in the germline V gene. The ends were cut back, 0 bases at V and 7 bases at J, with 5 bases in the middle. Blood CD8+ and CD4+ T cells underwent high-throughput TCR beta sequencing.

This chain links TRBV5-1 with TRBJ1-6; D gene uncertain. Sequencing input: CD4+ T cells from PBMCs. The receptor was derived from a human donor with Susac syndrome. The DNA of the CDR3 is TGCGCCAGCAGCTTGGGTGAGAATTCACCCCTCCACTTT. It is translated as CASSLGENSPLHF.